This is a list of T cell receptor beta chains from one sample in a study of neurological immune-mediated disorders. One entry per CDR3 protein, called by TCRdb with MiXCR from the 5' RACE reads. The data contain tens of thousands of distinct CDR3 sequences, around a tenth of them singletons. Material for sequencing was PBMCs. These receptors were obtained from a woman aged 25 to 39 with HTLV-1-associated myelopathy (HAM/TSP). CDR3s include the opening cysteine and the closing phenylalanine or tryptophan. D genes are given only for firm matches. Clone size is given for some rows only: seen once, a few or many times, or a class if the clone is expanded.

CDR3 DNA: TGTGCCATCAGTGACAGAACGGAGGACGAGCAGTACTTC
CDR3 protein: CAISDRTEDEQYF
clone size: many
J gene: TRBJ2-7
D gene: NA
V gene: TRBV10-3
CDR3 length: 13

CDR3 DNA: TGCAGTGCTCGATATCGACAGGGGTCCCCCACAGATACGCAGTATTTT
CDR3 protein: CSARYRQGSPTDTQYF
clone size: many
J gene: TRBJ2-3
D gene: TRBD1
V gene: TRBV20-1
CDR3 length: 16

CDR3 DNA: TGTGCCAGCAGTTCCAGGTATCGGACCGGGGAGCTGTTTTTT
CDR3 protein: CASSSRYRTGELFF
clone size: many
J gene: TRBJ2-2
D gene: NA
V gene: TRBV12-3/TRBV12-4
CDR3 length: 14

CDR3 DNA: TGTGCCAGCAGTTTAGGGACGAAAAATCAGCCCCAGCATTTT
CDR3 protein: CASSLGTKNQPQHF
clone size: many
J gene: TRBJ1-5
D gene: NA
V gene: TRBV12-3/TRBV12-4
CDR3 length: 14

CDR3 DNA: TGCGCCAGCAGCTCTGTGACTAATGAAAAACTGTTTTTT
CDR3 protein: CASSSVTNEKLFF
clone size: many
J gene: TRBJ1-4
D gene: NA
V gene: TRBV5-1
CDR3 length: 13

CDR3 DNA: TGCGCCAGCAGCTCCTGGACAGGGGGCCGCACTGAAGCTTTCTTT
CDR3 protein: CASSSWTGGRTEAFF
clone size: many
J gene: TRBJ1-1
D gene: TRBD1
V gene: TRBV5-1
CDR3 length: 15

CDR3 DNA: TGCAGTGCTAGATCGGACAGGGGCTCCTATAATTCACCCCTCCACTTT
CDR3 protein: CSARSDRGSYNSPLHF
clone size: many
J gene: TRBJ1-6
D gene: TRBD1
V gene: TRBV20-1
CDR3 length: 16

CDR3 DNA: TGTGCCACCAGTGTCCGGGGCCTCGGAACAGATACGCAGTATTTT
CDR3 protein: CATSVRGLGTDTQYF
clone size: many
J gene: TRBJ2-3
D gene: NA
V gene: TRBV24-1
CDR3 length: 15

CDR3 DNA: TGTGCCAGCTCACCTCAGGGGCCTCAAGAGACCCAGTACTTC
CDR3 protein: CASSPQGPQETQYF
clone size: many
J gene: TRBJ2-5
D gene: NA
V gene: TRBV18
CDR3 length: 14

CDR3 DNA: TGTGCCTGGAGTCCCATGGCCGGGGAGCTGTTTTTT
CDR3 protein: CAWSPMAGELFF
clone size: many
J gene: TRBJ2-2
D gene: NA
V gene: TRBV30
CDR3 length: 12

CDR3 DNA: TGCAGTGCTTGGGACAGGGCTACTTTGGGGGAAAAACTGTTTTTT
CDR3 protein: CSAWDRATLGEKLFF
clone size: many
J gene: TRBJ1-4
D gene: TRBD1
V gene: TRBV20-1
CDR3 length: 15

CDR3 DNA: TGTGCCAGCTCATACTTGGAGGGACAGGTGAAAAACATTCAGTACTTC
CDR3 protein: CASSYLEGQVKNIQYF
clone size: many
J gene: TRBJ2-4
D gene: TRBD1
V gene: TRBV18
CDR3 length: 16

CDR3 DNA: NA
CDR3 protein: CASSFYICSAKTSANEQFF
clone size: NA
J gene: TRBJ2-1
D gene: NA
V gene: TRBV5-6
CDR3 length: 19

CDR3 DNA: TGCAGTGCCATAAATAGCGGGGAGATGTACAATGAGCAGTTCTTC
CDR3 protein: CSAINSGEMYNEQFF
clone size: many
J gene: TRBJ2-1
D gene: TRBD2
V gene: TRBV20-1
CDR3 length: 15

CDR3 DNA: TGTGCCAGCAGCAACTCGGGTGAAAAACTGTTTTTT
CDR3 protein: CASSNSGEKLFF
clone size: many
J gene: TRBJ1-4
D gene: NA
V gene: TRBV11-3
CDR3 length: 12

CDR3 DNA: TGCGCCAGCAGCTTGGAAGGACCTGGAAACACCATATATTTT
CDR3 protein: CASSLEGPGNTIYF
clone size: many
J gene: TRBJ1-3
D gene: NA
V gene: TRBV5-1
CDR3 length: 14

CDR3 DNA: TGCAGCGTGCTAAGGGGGGTGACTGAAGCTTTCTTT
CDR3 protein: CSVLRGVTEAFF
clone size: many
J gene: TRBJ1-1
D gene: NA
V gene: TRBV29-1
CDR3 length: 12

CDR3 DNA: TGTGCCAGCAGCCAAGGAGGGACTGAAGCTTTCTTT
CDR3 protein: CASSQGGTEAFF
clone size: many
J gene: TRBJ1-1
D gene: NA
V gene: TRBV3-1
CDR3 length: 12

CDR3 DNA: TGTGCCAGCAGCCTACTCCAGGGAATGAACACTGAAGCTTTCTTT
CDR3 protein: CASSLLQGMNTEAFF
clone size: many
J gene: TRBJ1-1
D gene: NA
V gene: TRBV9
CDR3 length: 15

CDR3 DNA: TGTGCCAGCACTCCGAGCCAGGGAGAGAACACTGAAGCTTTCTTT
CDR3 protein: CASTPSQGENTEAFF
clone size: many
J gene: TRBJ1-1
D gene: NA
V gene: TRBV12-3/TRBV12-4
CDR3 length: 15

CDR3 DNA: TGTGCCACCGGGACTAGCGGGGGGAGAAATACGCAGTATTTT
CDR3 protein: CATGTSGGRNTQYF
clone size: many
J gene: TRBJ2-3
D gene: TRBD2
V gene: TRBV6-5
CDR3 length: 14

CDR3 DNA: TGCAGTGCTAGAAAGACAGGGGGCGCTTTCTCCTACAATGAGCAGTTCTTC
CDR3 protein: CSARKTGGAFSYNEQFF
clone size: many
J gene: TRBJ2-1
D gene: TRBD1
V gene: TRBV20-1
CDR3 length: 17

CDR3 DNA: TGTGCCAGCAGTGAATATACTGAAGCTTTCTTT
CDR3 protein: CASSEYTEAFF
clone size: many
J gene: TRBJ1-1
D gene: NA
V gene: TRBV25-1
CDR3 length: 11

CDR3 DNA: TGCAGTGTCACACAGGGGGCGGCCTGGGAGCTGTTTTTT
CDR3 protein: CSVTQGAAWELFF
clone size: NA
J gene: TRBJ2-2
D gene: TRBD1
V gene: TRBV20-1
CDR3 length: 13

CDR3 DNA: TGTGCCACCAGTAGGACTACTCACAATGAGCAGTTCTTC
CDR3 protein: CATSRTTHNEQFF
clone size: many
J gene: TRBJ2-1
D gene: NA
V gene: TRBV24-1
CDR3 length: 13

CDR3 DNA: TGTGCCAGCAGCCAAGTAAATGAGCAGTTCTTC
CDR3 protein: CASSQVNEQFF
clone size: many
J gene: TRBJ2-1
D gene: NA
V gene: TRBV14
CDR3 length: 11

CDR3 DNA: TGTGCCAGCAGCTCGTGGACAGGCGAAAAATACAATGAGCAGTTCTTC
CDR3 protein: CASSSWTGEKYNEQFF
clone size: many
J gene: TRBJ2-1
D gene: TRBD1
V gene: TRBV7-9
CDR3 length: 16

CDR3 DNA: TGCAGTGCTAGAGCTGGTGGGACAGTTTATAATTCACCCCTCCACTTT
CDR3 protein: CSARAGGTVYNSPLHF
clone size: many
J gene: TRBJ1-6
D gene: TRBD1
V gene: TRBV20-1
CDR3 length: 16

CDR3 DNA: TGCAGTGCTAGAGATAGTGGCAGGGCCACCGGGGAGCTGTTTTTT
CDR3 protein: CSARDSGRATGELFF
clone size: many
J gene: TRBJ2-2
D gene: NA
V gene: TRBV20-1
CDR3 length: 15

CDR3 DNA: TGCAGTGCTAGAGGTTCTCAGCTCGGTCAGCCCCAGCATTTT
CDR3 protein: CSARGSQLGQPQHF
clone size: medium-sized
J gene: TRBJ1-5
D gene: NA
V gene: TRBV20-1
CDR3 length: 14

CDR3 DNA: TGTGCCAGCAGCTTAGCGGCAGGGGATAAATATGGCTACACCTTC
CDR3 protein: CASSLAAGDKYGYTF
clone size: NA
J gene: TRBJ1-2
D gene: NA
V gene: TRBV7-9
CDR3 length: 15

CDR3 DNA: TGTGCCAGCAGCTTGGCCATGTTGGGACAGGGAAGTGCAGATACGCAGTATTTT
CDR3 protein: CASSLAMLGQGSADTQYF
clone size: few
J gene: TRBJ2-3
D gene: TRBD1
V gene: TRBV5-6
CDR3 length: 18

CDR3 DNA: TGTGCCAGCAGCCAAGGAATAGCGGGGGGCCTGTTACGTGTCGAGCAGTACTTC
CDR3 protein: CASSQGIAGGLLRVEQYF
clone size: many
J gene: TRBJ2-7
D gene: TRBD2
V gene: TRBV3-1
CDR3 length: 18

CDR3 DNA: TGTGCCATCAGAGCAGGGGACGAGGGGAACACTGAAGCTTTCTTT
CDR3 protein: CAIRAGDEGNTEAFF
clone size: many
J gene: TRBJ1-1
D gene: NA
V gene: TRBV10-3
CDR3 length: 15

CDR3 DNA: TGTGCCAGCAGGCTCCAGGGGGCGAGCACCGGGGAGCTGTTTTTT
CDR3 protein: CASRLQGASTGELFF
clone size: many
J gene: TRBJ2-2
D gene: TRBD1
V gene: TRBV7-6
CDR3 length: 15

CDR3 DNA: TGCAGTGCCGGGCCGAGGGAGGGGGTGCAGCCCCAGCATTTT
CDR3 protein: CSAGPREGVQPQHF
clone size: many
J gene: TRBJ1-5
D gene: NA
V gene: TRBV20-1
CDR3 length: 14

CDR3 DNA: TGCAGTGCTAGGTGGTATTTTCATACGCAGTATTTT
CDR3 protein: CSARWYFHTQYF
clone size: many
J gene: TRBJ2-3
D gene: NA
V gene: TRBV20-1
CDR3 length: 12

CDR3 DNA: TGTGCCAGCTCACCGTCCGGGAACGCTGAAGCTTTCTTT
CDR3 protein: CASSPSGNAEAFF
clone size: many
J gene: TRBJ1-1
D gene: NA
V gene: TRBV18
CDR3 length: 13

CDR3 DNA: TGTGCCAGCAGGCCGGGACAGGGTTACAATCAGCCCCAGCATTTT
CDR3 protein: CASRPGQGYNQPQHF
clone size: many
J gene: TRBJ1-5
D gene: TRBD1
V gene: TRBV6-5
CDR3 length: 15

CDR3 DNA: TGTGCCAGCAGTTTTCAAAGACAGGGGAGTAGGCAGTTCTTC
CDR3 protein: CASSFQRQGSRQFF
clone size: many
J gene: TRBJ2-1
D gene: TRBD1
V gene: TRBV12-3/TRBV12-4
CDR3 length: 14

CDR3 DNA: TGTGCCAGCCGGCAGCCATTGTACAATGAGCAGTTCTTC
CDR3 protein: CASRQPLYNEQFF
clone size: few
J gene: TRBJ2-1
D gene: NA
V gene: TRBV6-1
CDR3 length: 13

CDR3 DNA: TGCAGTGCTTCTTACAGGAACACTGAAGCTTTCTTT
CDR3 protein: CSASYRNTEAFF
clone size: many
J gene: TRBJ1-1
D gene: NA
V gene: TRBV20-1
CDR3 length: 12

CDR3 DNA: TGTGCCAGCAGTGATGACAGGGGGCGAACCGGGGAGCTGTTTTTT
CDR3 protein: CASSDDRGRTGELFF
clone size: many
J gene: TRBJ2-2
D gene: TRBD1
V gene: TRBV2
CDR3 length: 15

CDR3 DNA: TGCAGTGCTAGACAGGGAGGCGAAAAACTGTTTTTT
CDR3 protein: CSARQGGEKLFF
clone size: many
J gene: TRBJ1-4
D gene: NA
V gene: TRBV20-1
CDR3 length: 12

CDR3 DNA: TGCGCCAGCAGCCGACTCGCGGGGCAAAACAATGAGCAGTTCTTC
CDR3 protein: CASSRLAGQNNEQFF
clone size: many
J gene: TRBJ2-1
D gene: NA
V gene: TRBV5-1
CDR3 length: 15

CDR3 DNA: TGTGCCAGCAGTTACCTCCAGGGGTTGCATGGCTACACCTTC
CDR3 protein: CASSYLQGLHGYTF
clone size: many
J gene: TRBJ1-2
D gene: NA
V gene: TRBV6-5
CDR3 length: 14

CDR3 DNA: TGCAGTGCTAGTGAGCCGACAGGGGGAAGTGAAAAACTGTTTTTT
CDR3 protein: CSASEPTGGSEKLFF
clone size: many
J gene: TRBJ1-4
D gene: TRBD1
V gene: TRBV20-1
CDR3 length: 15

CDR3 DNA: TGCGCCAGCAGCTTGGCGGACAAGAAAACAGATACGCAGTATTTT
CDR3 protein: CASSLADKKTDTQYF
clone size: many
J gene: TRBJ2-3
D gene: NA
V gene: TRBV5-1
CDR3 length: 15

CDR3 DNA: TGCAGTGCTAGAGACGGGACAACCTACGAGCAGTACTTC
CDR3 protein: CSARDGTTYEQYF
clone size: many
J gene: TRBJ2-7
D gene: NA
V gene: TRBV20-1
CDR3 length: 13

CDR3 DNA: TGTGCCAGCAGCTTAGAATCGGTTTATGGCTACACCTTC
CDR3 protein: CASSLESVYGYTF
clone size: many
J gene: TRBJ1-2
D gene: NA
V gene: TRBV7-9
CDR3 length: 13